This T cell receptor beta chain was observed in a study of IL-32 and malignant T cell survival in cutaneous lymphoma (dated by TCRdb to about 2021). In the study overall: Whether the surviving TCR Vbeta+ T cells in IL-32 cultures were the malignant clone rather than benign T cells sharing that Vbeta was tested by high-throughput TCR sequencing. A couple of CTCL donors were studied by high-throughput TCR sequencing, confirming IL-32beta supported malignant T cell survival in vitro.

Including cysteine and phenylalanine, the CDR3 has 16 amino acids. Only CDR3 DNA remains: 48 bases, in frame from the first base. Trimmed from V: 1 base; trimmed from J: 2 bases; junction bases lacking a gene match: 5. For CDR1 and CDR2, the germline V gene (reference sequence) lists SEHNR and FQNEAQ. Blood samples were obtained from patients with leukemic cutaneous T cell lymphoma (Sezary syndrome) who were treated at a US cutaneous lymphoma program. Peripheral blood mononuclear cells were isolated from patient blood by Ficoll centrifugation. General study outcomes and caveats: By inducing large CD14+ antigen-presenting cells that reduced apoptosis, IL-32beta appeared to support the survival of malignant T cells in vitro. Persistence of malignant T cell TCRs after in vitro culture with IL-32beta was shown by TCR sequencing. The exact culture duration for the TCR-sequenced samples was not stated in the methods. The kinetics of enhanced malignant T cell survival in culture differed somewhat from one CTCL blood donor to another.

As to this clone: Its antigen has not been determined. It has no much larger one-base neighbor in the sample; base qualities were not kept.

Genomic DNA was extracted with the QIAamp DNA Mini kit and was profiled by immunoSEQ with roughly 85-450 ng of DNA template. The source is immuneACCESS, and TCRdb retained only in-frame sequences with V and J called. Part of the clones is not carried over; for the studies checked, unresolved V genes explain less than half of this, and the remainder is unexplained. In all, the sample holds a few thousand clones, and about four fifths of those were seen once. Jointly, the top ten make up around 50% of the sample. Sequenced material: blood, taken on day 0. The V gene is TRBV7-9 and the J gene is TRBJ2-3; TRBD2 agrees with 8 junctional bases. This TCR was sampled from a human donor with cutaneous T cell lymphoma. The nucleotide sequence reads as follows: TGTGCCAGCAGCTTAGGGCTAGCGGGTGACACAGATACGCAGTATTTT. Its protein reads: CASSLGLAGDTDTQYF.